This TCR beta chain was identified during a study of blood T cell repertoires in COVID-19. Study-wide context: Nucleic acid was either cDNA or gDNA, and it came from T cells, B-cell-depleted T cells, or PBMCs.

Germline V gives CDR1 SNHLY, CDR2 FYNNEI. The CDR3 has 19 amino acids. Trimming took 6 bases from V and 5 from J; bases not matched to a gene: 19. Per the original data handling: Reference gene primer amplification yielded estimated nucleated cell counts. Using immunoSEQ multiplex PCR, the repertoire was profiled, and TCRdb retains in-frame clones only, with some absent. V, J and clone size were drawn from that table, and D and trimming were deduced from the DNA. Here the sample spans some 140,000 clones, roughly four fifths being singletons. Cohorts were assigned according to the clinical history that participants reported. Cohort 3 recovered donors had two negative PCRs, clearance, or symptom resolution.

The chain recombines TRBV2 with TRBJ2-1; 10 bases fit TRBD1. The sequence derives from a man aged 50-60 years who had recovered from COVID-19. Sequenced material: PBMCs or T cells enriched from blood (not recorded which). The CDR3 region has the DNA TGTGCCAGCAGGGGACAGGGGTGGGGAACGATGCGAAGGAACAATGAGCAGTTCTTC. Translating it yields CASRGQGWGTMRRNNEQFF.